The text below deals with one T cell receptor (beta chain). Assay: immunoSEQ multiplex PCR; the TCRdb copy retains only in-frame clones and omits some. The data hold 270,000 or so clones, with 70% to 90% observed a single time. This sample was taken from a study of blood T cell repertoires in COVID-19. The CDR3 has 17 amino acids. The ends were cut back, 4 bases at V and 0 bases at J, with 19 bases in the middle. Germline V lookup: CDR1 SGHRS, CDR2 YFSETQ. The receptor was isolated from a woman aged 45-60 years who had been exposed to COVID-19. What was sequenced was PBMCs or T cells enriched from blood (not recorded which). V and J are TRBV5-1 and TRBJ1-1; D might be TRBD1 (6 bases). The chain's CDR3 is CASSPIGTPGMNTEAFF. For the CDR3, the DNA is TGCGCCAGCAGCCCGATCGGGACACCTGGGATGAACACTGAAGCTTTCTTT.